The 17 T cell receptor beta chains presented below share a single source sample, sequenced in a study of shared clonotypes between healthy human individuals. The data were produced by immunoSEQ multiplex PCR, yet TCRdb's version contains in-frame clones alone and is incomplete. The table shows over 850,000 clones, with 78% occurring only once. The source material was memory CD4+ T cells from PBMCs. Specified subset: CD45RA-negative fraction. The receptors derive from a young man in good health. Some clones in this sample may be carry-over from other donors' samples.

This clone was seen ten or more times. This chain joins TRBV6-6 and TRBJ1-4; D is perhaps TRBD1 (5 bases). CDR1 is MNHNY and CDR2 is SVGAGI in the germline V gene (reference sequence). This CDR3 is built from 14 residues. The V and J ends lost 4 bases and 0 bases respectively, with 6 bases between them. The CDR3 coding sequence is TGTGCCAGCAGTTTGACAGCAACTAATGAAAAACTGTTTTTT. This translates into CASSLTATNEKLFF.

The J gene is TRBJ2-1, the V gene TRBV12-5; D unresolved. This CDR3 is 14 amino acids long. The germline V gene has CDR1 LGHNT and CDR2 FRNRAP. V shed 1 base and J shed 2 bases, with 6 bases lying between them. CDR3 DNA sequence: TGTGCTAGTGGTTTGGGTGGACCCTACAATGAGCAGTTCTTC. Protein sequence: CASGLGGPYNEQFF.

About this clone itself: At the DNA level, this CDR3 is encoded by other sequences in the same sample as well. The genes are TRBV30 and TRBJ2-1; D is undetermined. Germline assignment: CDR1 GTSNPN and CDR2 SVGIG (reference sequence). CDR3 length equals 11 residues. V lost 2 bases and J 7 bases, leaving 6 bases between the germline ends. The CDR3 sequence: CAWSPVNEQFF. In DNA, the CDR3 is TGTGCCTGGAGTCCTGTGAATGAGCAGTTCTTC. Using reference TRBV30 and TRBJ2-1 for the parts outside the CDR3, the full variable domain is SQTIHQWPATLVQPVGSPLSLECTVEGTSNPNLYWYRQAAGRGLQLLFYSVGIGQISSEVPQNLSASRPQDRQFILSSKKLLLSDSGFYLCAWSPVNEQFFGPGTRLTVL.

In the case of this clone: Within the sample, other DNA sequences also encode this same CDR3. This CDR3 is CASSARQGNTGELFF. The CDR3 DNA follows: TGTGCCAGCTCAGCCCGACAGGGCAACACCGGGGAGCTGTTTTTT. The J gene is TRBJ2-2, the V gene TRBV18; 7 bases agree with TRBD1. The CDR3 runs 15 residues. Losses at the gene ends were 5 bases for V and 2 bases for J; bases not matched to a gene: 5. Germline V gene lookup returns CDR1 KGHSH and CDR2 LQKENI.

There are many counts of this clone. The chain couples TRBV7-8 to TRBJ1-5; unclear D gene. V was cut by 5 bases and J by 0 bases, with 14 bases left in between. Germline V CDR1 and CDR2: SGHVS, FQNEAQ. The CDR3 is 16 residues long. The CDR3: CASSPGGRVSNQPQHF. The CDR3 DNA sequence: TGTGCCAGCAGCCCAGGAGGGCGGGTTAGCAATCAGCCCCAGCATTTT.

The chain is built from TRBV28 and TRBJ2-5; either TRBD1 or TRBD2 may fit D (5 bases each). This CDR3 region has 14 residues. Trimming shortened V by 2 bases and J by 4 bases, and 11 bases separated the two germline ends. Germline-derived CDR1 and CDR2 are MDHEN and SYDVKM. The CDR3 nucleotides read TGTGCCAGCAGTTTAGGGACGCATGCAGAGACCCAGTACTTC. It yields the protein CASSLGTHAETQYF. The full variable domain, in which reference TRBV28 and TRBJ2-5 provide the parts outside the CDR3, is DVKVTQSSRYLVKRTGEKVFLECVQDMDHENMFWYRQDPGLGLRLIYFSYDVKMKEKGDIPEGYSVSREKKERFSLILESASTNQTSMYLCASSLGTHAETQYFGPGTRLLVL.

This rearrangement joins TRBV30 to TRBJ2-3; D gene ambiguous. Germline CDR1 is GTSNPN and CDR2 is SVGIG (reference sequence). The CDR3 sequence is 13 residues long. V dropped 4 bases and J dropped 4 bases, with 12 bases sitting between them. The CDR3 here is CAWMVLSSDTQYF. The CDR3 DNA is TGTGCCTGGATGGTGCTGTCGTCAGATACGCAGTATTTT.

This chain uses TRBV4-1 with TRBJ2-1, with D unresolved. Looked up from germline, CDR1 is MGHRA and CDR2 is YSYEKL. Deletions cut 2 bases from V and 2 bases from J, with 10 bases between. The CDR3 has 15 amino acids. CDR3 sequence reads: CASSQLAFTYNEQFF. DNA of the CDR3: TGCGCCAGCAGCCAATTAGCCTTCACCTACAATGAGCAGTTCTTC.

A note on this clone: A far larger clone is off by one base, so a read error is likely. Other DNA sequences in this sample translate to the same CDR3. This rearrangement joins TRBV29-1 to TRBJ1-1; a possible D gene is TRBD1 (5 bases). Germline V gene sequence: CDR1 SQVTM, CDR2 ANQGSEA. The CDR3 sequence is 16 residues long. In DNA form, the CDR3 reads TGTAGCGTTGGAGCAGGGTGGGGTATGGAGAACACTGAAGCTTTCTTT. Amino acid sequence: CSVGAGWGMENTEAFF. Looking up the rest from reference TRBV29-1 and TRBJ1-1 gives the full variable domain: SAVISQKPSRDICQRGTSLTIQCQVDSQVTMMFWYRQQPGQSLTLIATANQGSEATYESGFVIDKFPISRPNLTFSTLTVSNMSPEDSSIYLCSVGAGWGMENTEAFFGQGTRLTVV.

For this clone: This may stem from a read error, because a much larger clone lies one nucleotide away. The rearrangement uses TRBV29-1 and TRBJ2-5; D assignment may be TRBD1 or TRBD2 (5 bases each). The CDR3 totals 13 residues. Germline-derived CDR1 and CDR2 are SQVTM and ANQGSEA. The CDR3 DNA reads as TGCAGCATTGAAGATTGGGGGTGGGAGACCCAGTACTTC. It translates to CSIEDWGWETQYF. Using reference TRBV29-1 and TRBJ2-5 for the parts outside the CDR3, the full variable domain is SAVISQKPSRDICQRGTSLTIQCQVDSQVTMMFWYRQQPGQSLTLIATANQGSEATYESGFVIDKFPISRPNLTFSTLTVSNMSPEDSSIYLCSIEDWGWETQYFGPGTRLLVL.

V usage is TRBV5-1 and J usage is TRBJ2-5, with D perhaps matching TRBD1 (6 bases). Looked up from germline, CDR1 is SGHRS and CDR2 is YFSETQ. The CDR3 spans 15 residues. Trimming cost V 3 bases and J 4 bases, with 16 bases left between them. In nucleotides, the CDR3 is TGCGCCAGCAGCTCAGGACAGCGCGGACTAGAGACCCAGTACTTC. Protein sequence: CASSSGQRGLETQYF.

This chain connects TRBV2 to TRBJ2-7; the match to TRBD2 covers 14 bases. CDR3 length: 15 residues. Germline CDR1 reads SNHLY; CDR2 reads FYNNEI. V lost 6 bases and J lost 5; bases outside the gene matches: 6. The CDR3 protein is CASRGTSGSLHEQYF. Here the CDR3 DNA reads TGTGCCAGCAGGGGGACTAGCGGGAGTCTGCACGAGCAGTACTTC.

Written as DNA, the CDR3 is TGCAGCGTTGACCGGGGGGGCGCAGATACGCAGTATTTT. This translates into CSVDRGGADTQYF. The chain has TRBV29-1 and TRBJ2-3; the match to TRBD2 covers 8 bases. Germline V lookup: CDR1 SQVTM, CDR2 ANQGSEA. Trimming removed 3 bases from V and 4 bases from J; junction bases left unmatched: 3. CDR3 length: 13 amino acids.

The chain has TRBV11-3 and TRBJ2-1; D not certain. The V and J ends lost 4 bases and 4 bases respectively, with 8 bases between them. The CDR3 totals 13 residues. Germline assignment: CDR1 SGHNT and CDR2 YENEEA. The CDR3 bases are TGTGCCAGCAGCTCCGATCGTTACAATGAGCAGTTCTTC. Translation: CASSSDRYNEQFF.

J is TRBJ1-1 and V is TRBV12-5, with D hard to call. This CDR3 spans 14 amino acids. Looked up from germline, CDR1 is LGHNT and CDR2 is FRNRAP. V lost 6 bases and J 1 base, leaving 12 bases between the germline ends. The CDR3 loop is CASGRSHTNTEAFF. CDR3 nucleotide sequence: TGTGCTAGTGGCCGTTCTCATACGAACACTGAAGCTTTCTTT.

The chain has TRBV6-1 and TRBJ2-7; D gene uncertain. The CDR3 loop spans 14 amino acids. Germline V gene sequence: CDR1 MNHNS, CDR2 SASEGT. The V gene lost 6 bases and the J gene lost 3 bases, with 15 bases spanning the gap. In DNA form, the CDR3 reads TGTGCCAGCAGCCCCGTGAGCGCCAACTACGAGCAGTACTTC. It translates to CASSPVSANYEQYF.

For this clone: One base away lies a much larger clone, so this may be a sequencing read error. This chain connects TRBV7-2 to TRBJ2-3; 13 nucleotides match TRBD2. There are 16 residues in the CDR3. Germline V gene lookup returns CDR1 SGHTA and CDR2 FQGNSA. J lost 2 bases, V lost 4 bases, and 3 bases had no gene match. The CDR3 sequence: CASSSGLAGFTDTQYF. The CDR3 DNA follows: TGTGCCAGCAGCTCGGGACTAGCGGGATTCACAGATACGCAGTATTTT.